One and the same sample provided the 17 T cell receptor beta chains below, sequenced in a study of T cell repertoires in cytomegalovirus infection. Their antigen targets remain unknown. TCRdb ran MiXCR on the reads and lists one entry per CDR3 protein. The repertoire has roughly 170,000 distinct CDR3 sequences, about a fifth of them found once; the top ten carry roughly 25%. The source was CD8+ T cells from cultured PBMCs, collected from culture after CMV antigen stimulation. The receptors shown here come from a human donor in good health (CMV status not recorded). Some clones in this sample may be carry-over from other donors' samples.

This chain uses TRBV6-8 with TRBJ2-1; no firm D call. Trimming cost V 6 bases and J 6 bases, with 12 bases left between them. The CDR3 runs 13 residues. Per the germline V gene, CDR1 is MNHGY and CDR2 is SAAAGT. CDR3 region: CASSLGFSNEQFF. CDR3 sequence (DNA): TGTGCCAGCAGCCTCGGCTTTTCCAATGAGCAGTTCTTC.

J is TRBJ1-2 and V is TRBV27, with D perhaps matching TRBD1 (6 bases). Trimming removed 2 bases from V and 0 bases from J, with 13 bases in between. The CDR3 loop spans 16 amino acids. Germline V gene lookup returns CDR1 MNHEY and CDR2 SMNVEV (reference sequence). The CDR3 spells CASSLLSGVANYGYTF. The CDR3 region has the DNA TGTGCCAGCAGTTTACTGTCAGGGGTGGCTAACTATGGCTACACCTTC.

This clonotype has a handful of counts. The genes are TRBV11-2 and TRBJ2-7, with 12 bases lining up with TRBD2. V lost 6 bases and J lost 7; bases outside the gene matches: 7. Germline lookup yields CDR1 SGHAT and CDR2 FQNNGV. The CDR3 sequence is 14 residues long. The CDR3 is CASSLAGGRREQYF. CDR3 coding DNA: TGTGCCAGCAGTCTAGCGGGGGGGCGCCGGGAGCAGTACTTC.

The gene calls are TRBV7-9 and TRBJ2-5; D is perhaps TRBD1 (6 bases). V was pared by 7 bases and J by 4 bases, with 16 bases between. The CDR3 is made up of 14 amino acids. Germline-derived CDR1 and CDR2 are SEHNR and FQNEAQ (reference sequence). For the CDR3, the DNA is TGTGCCAGCATCGGGCAGGGGCGATTAGAGACCCAGTACTTC. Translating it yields CASIGQGRLETQYF.

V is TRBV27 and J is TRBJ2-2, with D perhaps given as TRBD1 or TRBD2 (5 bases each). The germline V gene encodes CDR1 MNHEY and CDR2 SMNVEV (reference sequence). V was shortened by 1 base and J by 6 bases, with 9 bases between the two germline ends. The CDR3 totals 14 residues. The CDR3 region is CASSLFSGPGELFF. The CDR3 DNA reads TGTGCCAGCAGTTTATTTTCGGGACCCGGGGAGCTGTTTTTT.

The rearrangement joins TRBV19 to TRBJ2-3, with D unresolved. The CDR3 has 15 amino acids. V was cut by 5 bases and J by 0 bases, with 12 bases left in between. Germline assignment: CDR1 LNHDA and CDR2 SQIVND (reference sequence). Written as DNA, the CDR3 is TGTGCCAGTAGTCGGGTTTCCTCTAGCACAGATACGCAGTATTTT. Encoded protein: CASSRVSSSTDTQYF.

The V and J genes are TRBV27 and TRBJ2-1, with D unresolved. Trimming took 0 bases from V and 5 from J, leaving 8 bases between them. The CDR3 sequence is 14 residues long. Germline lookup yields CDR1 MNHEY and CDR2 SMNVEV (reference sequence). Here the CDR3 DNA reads TGTGCCAGCAGTTTATCTCCCAGTAACAATGAGCAGTTCTTC. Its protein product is CASSLSPSNNEQFF.

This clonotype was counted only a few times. As DNA, the CDR3 is TGTGCCAGCAGTTACAAGGGAGCGAGACCCTATGGCTACACCTTC. Translated: CASSYKGARPYGYTF. V is TRBV6-2 or TRBV6-3 and J is TRBJ1-2; no clear D. The germline V and J ends were trimmed by 2 bases and 4 bases, with 14 bases remaining between them. Germline V gives CDR1 MNHEY, CDR2 SVGEGT. The CDR3 length is 15 residues.

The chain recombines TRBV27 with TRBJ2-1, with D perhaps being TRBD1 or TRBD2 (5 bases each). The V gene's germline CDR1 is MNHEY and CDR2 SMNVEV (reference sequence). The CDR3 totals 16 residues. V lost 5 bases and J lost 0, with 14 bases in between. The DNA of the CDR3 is TGTGCCAGCAGTGGCCGGGACCCCCGCTCCTACAATGAGCAGTTCTTC. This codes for CASSGRDPRSYNEQFF.

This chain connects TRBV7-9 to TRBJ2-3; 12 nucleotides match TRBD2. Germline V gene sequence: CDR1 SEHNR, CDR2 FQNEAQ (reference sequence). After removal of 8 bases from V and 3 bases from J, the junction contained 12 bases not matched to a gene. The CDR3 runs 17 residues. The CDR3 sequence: CASLERPSGGATDTQYF. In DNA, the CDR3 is TGTGCCAGCTTAGAGCGGCCTAGCGGGGGGGCGACAGATACGCAGTATTTT. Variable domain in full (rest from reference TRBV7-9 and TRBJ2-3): DTGVSQNPRHKITKRGQNVTFRCDPISEHNRLYWYRQTLGQGPEFLTYFQNEAQLEKSRLLSDRFSAERPKGSFSTLEIQRTEQGDSAMYLCASLERPSGGATDTQYFGPGTRLTVL.

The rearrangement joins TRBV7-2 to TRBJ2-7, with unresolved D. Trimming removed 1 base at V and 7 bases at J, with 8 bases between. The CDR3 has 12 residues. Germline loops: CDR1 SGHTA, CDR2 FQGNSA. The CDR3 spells CASSLGFREQYF. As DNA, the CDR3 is TGTGCCAGCAGCTTAGGTTTTCGGGAGCAGTACTTC.

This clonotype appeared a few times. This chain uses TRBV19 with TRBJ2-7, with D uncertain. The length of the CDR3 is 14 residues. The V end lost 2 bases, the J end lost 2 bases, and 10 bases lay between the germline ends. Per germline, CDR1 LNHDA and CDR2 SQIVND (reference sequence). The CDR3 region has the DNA TGTGCCAGTAGTATATTCGGCAGCGCCTACGAGCAGTACTTC. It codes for CASSIFGSAYEQYF.

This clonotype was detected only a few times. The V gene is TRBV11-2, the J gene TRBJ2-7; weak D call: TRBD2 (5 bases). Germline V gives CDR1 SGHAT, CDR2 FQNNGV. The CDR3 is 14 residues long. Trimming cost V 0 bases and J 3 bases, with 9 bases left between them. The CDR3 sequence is CASSLDLGDYEQYF. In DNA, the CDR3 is TGTGCCAGCAGCTTAGATCTCGGGGACTACGAGCAGTACTTC.

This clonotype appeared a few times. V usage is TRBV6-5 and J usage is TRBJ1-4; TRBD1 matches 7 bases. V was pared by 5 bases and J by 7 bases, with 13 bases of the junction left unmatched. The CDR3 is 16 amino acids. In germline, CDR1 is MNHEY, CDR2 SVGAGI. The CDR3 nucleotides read TGTGCCAGCAGTCTATCAACAGGGGAGAAGGGTGAAAAACTGTTTTTT. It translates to CASSLSTGEKGEKLFF.

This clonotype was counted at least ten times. The CDR3 loop is CASSQGLAGTLGELFF. CDR3 coding DNA: TGCGCCAGCAGCCAGGGTTTAGCCGGGACCCTCGGCGAACTGTTTTTT. The chain links TRBV4-3 to TRBJ1-4; D might be TRBD1 (5 bases). The CDR3 has 16 amino acids. The V gene lost 3 bases and the J gene lost 12 bases, with 23 bases spanning the gap. Germline V gives CDR1 LGHNA, CDR2 YSLEER.

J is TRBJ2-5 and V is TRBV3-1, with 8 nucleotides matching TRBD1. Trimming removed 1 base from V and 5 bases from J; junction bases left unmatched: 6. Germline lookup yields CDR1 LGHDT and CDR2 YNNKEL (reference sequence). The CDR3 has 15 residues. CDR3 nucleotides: TGTGCCAGCAGCCAAGGTCCGGGACAGGTGGAGACCCAGTACTTC. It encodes CASSQGPGQVETQYF.

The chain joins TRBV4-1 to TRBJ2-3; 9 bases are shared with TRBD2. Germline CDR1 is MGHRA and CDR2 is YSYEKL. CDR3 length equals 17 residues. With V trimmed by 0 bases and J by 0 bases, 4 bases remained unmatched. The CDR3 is CASSQEGLAGSTDTQYF. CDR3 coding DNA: TGCGCCAGCAGCCAAGAGGGGCTAGCGGGGAGCACAGATACGCAGTATTTT.